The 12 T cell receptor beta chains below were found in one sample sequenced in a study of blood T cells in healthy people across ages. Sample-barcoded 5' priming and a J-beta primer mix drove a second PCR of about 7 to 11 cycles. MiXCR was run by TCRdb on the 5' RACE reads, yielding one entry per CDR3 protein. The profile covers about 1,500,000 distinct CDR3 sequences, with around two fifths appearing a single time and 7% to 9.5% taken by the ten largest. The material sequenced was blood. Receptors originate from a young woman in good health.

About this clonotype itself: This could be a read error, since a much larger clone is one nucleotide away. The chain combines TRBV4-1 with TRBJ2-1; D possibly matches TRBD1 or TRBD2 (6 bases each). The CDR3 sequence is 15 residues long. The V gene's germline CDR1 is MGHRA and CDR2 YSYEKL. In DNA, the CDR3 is TGCGCCAGCAGCCAAGTGGGGGGCTCCTGCAATGAGCAGTTCTTC. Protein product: CASSQVGGSCNEQFF.

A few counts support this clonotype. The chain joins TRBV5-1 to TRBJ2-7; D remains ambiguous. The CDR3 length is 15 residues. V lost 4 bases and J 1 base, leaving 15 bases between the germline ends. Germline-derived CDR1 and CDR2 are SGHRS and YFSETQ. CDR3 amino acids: CASSPDRRNSYEQYF. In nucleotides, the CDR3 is TGCGCCAGCAGCCCCGATAGGCGGAATTCCTACGAGCAGTACTTC.

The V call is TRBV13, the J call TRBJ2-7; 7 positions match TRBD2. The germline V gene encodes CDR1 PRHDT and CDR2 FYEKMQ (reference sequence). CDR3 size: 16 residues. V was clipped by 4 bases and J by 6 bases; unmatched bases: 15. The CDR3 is CASSSPSGPGPREQYF. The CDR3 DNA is TGTGCCAGCAGCTCCCCTAGCGGCCCGGGGCCTCGCGAGCAGTACTTC. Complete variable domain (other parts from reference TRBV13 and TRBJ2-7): AAGVIQSPRHLIKEKRETATLKCYPIPRHDTVYWYQQGPGQDPQFLISFYEKMQSDKGSIPDRFSAQQFSDYHSELNMSSLELGDSALYFCASSSPSGPGPREQYFGPGTRLTVT.

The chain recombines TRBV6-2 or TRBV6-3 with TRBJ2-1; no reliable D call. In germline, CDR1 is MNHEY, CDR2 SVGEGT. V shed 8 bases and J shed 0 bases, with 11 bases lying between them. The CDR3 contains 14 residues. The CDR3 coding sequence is TGTGCCAGCGCCCTTTCCCCCTCCTACAATGAGCAGTTCTTC. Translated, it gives CASALSPSYNEQFF.

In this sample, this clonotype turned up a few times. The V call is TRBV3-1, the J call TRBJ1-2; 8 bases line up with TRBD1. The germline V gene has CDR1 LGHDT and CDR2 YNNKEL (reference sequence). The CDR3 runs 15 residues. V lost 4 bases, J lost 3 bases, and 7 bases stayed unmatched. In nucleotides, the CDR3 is TGTGCCAGCAGCCTCCGGGACAGGTCCTACTATGGCTACACCTTC. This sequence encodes CASSLRDRSYYGYTF.

The CDR3, as DNA: TGTGCCAGCAGCCAAGAAGAGGAGGACAGCCCGAAGAAAACCCAGTACTTC. This encodes CASSQEEEDSPKKTQYF. V usage is TRBV14 and J usage is TRBJ2-5; a weak D match, TRBD1 (6 bases). Trimming took 0 bases from V and 8 from J, leaving 22 bases between them. This CDR3 is 17 amino acids long. The V gene's germline CDR1 is SGHDN and CDR2 FVKESK.

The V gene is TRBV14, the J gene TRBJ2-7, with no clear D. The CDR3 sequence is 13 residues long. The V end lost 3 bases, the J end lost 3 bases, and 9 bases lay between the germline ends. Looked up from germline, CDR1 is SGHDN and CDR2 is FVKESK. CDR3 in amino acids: CASSQGGIYEQYF. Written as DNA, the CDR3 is TGTGCCAGCAGCCAGGGTGGGATCTACGAGCAGTACTTC. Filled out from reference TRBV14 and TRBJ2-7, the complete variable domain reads EAGVTQFPSHSVIEKGQTVTLRCDPISGHDNLYWYRRVMGKEIKFLLHFVKESKQDESGMPNNRFLAERTGGTYSTLKVQPAELEDSGVYFCASSQGGIYEQYFGPGTRLTVT.

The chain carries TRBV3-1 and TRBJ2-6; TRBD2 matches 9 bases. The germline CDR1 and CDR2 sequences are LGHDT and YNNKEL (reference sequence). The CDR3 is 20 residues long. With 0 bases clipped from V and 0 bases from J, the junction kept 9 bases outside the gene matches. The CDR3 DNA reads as TGTGCCAGCAGCCAAGACTGGGTAGCGGGAGCCCCCTCTGGGGCCAACGTCCTGACTTTC. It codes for CASSQDWVAGAPSGANVLTF.

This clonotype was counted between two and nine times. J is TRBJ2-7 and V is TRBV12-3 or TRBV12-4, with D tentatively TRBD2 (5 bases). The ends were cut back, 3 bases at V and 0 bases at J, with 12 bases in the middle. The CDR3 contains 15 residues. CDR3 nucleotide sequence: TGTGCCAGCAGTTTGTACATTACTAGCTCCTACGAGCAGTACTTC. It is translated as CASSLYITSSYEQYF.

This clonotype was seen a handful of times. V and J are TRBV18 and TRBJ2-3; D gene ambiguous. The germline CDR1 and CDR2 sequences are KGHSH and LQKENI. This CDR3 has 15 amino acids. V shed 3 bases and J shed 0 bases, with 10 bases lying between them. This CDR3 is CASSPFASSTDTQYF. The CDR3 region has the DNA TGTGCCAGCTCACCGTTCGCCAGCAGCACAGATACGCAGTATTTT.

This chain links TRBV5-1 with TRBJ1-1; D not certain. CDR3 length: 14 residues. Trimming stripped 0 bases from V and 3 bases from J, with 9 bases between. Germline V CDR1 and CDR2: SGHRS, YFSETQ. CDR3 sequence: CASSLGLLDTEAFF. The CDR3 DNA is TGCGCCAGCAGCTTGGGCCTTTTGGACACTGAAGCTTTCTTT.

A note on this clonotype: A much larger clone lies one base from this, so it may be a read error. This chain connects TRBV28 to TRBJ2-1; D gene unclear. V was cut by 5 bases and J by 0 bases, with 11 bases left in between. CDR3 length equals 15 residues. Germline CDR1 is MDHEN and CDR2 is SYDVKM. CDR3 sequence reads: CASSDHMSSYNEQFF. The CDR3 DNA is TGTGCCAGCAGTGATCACATGAGCTCCTACAATGAGCAGTTCTTC.